One sample yielded the 10 T cell receptor beta chains listed below, sequenced in a study of PD-1 blockade in classical Hodgkin lymphoma (dated by TCRdb to the early 2020s). The sample's time point label is to be understood as: cycle 2 day 1 (C2D1) of nivolumab. Relapse after autologous stem cell transplantation had occurred in all trial patients, and cohorts A, B and C were distinguished by prior brentuximab vedotin exposure. The library was prepared using the immunoSEQ multiplex PCR assay. Held by TCRdb, this immuneACCESS table contains in-frame sequences only and omits some clones. Under half of the omission traces to an unresolved V gene where checked; the cause of the rest is unknown. Present in this sample are tens of thousands of clones, around 68% of which were seen just once. 13% to 15% of the sample is taken by the ten largest. The sequences come from peripheral blood mononuclear cells (PBMCs), collected before the second cycle of nivolumab. These receptor sequences come from a human donor with classical Hodgkin lymphoma.

This chain uses TRBV28 with TRBJ2-1; D is undetermined. Between the trimmed V and J ends, which lost 1 base and 0 bases, there was a span of 13 bases. The CDR3 has 17 residues. Germline V gene sequence: CDR1 MDHEN, CDR2 SYDVKM. The CDR3 spells CASSLYPFTVSYNEQFF. The CDR3 DNA reads TGTGCCAGCAGTTTATACCCCTTTACAGTCTCCTACAATGAGCAGTTCTTC. The variable domain in full, completed from reference TRBV28 and TRBJ2-1, reads DVKVTQSSRYLVKRTGEKVFLECVQDMDHENMFWYRQDPGLGLRLIYFSYDVKMKEKGDIPEGYSVSREKKERFSLILESASTNQTSMYLCASSLYPFTVSYNEQFFGPGTRLTVL.

The J gene is TRBJ2-3, the V gene TRBV5-4; 7 positions agree with TRBD2. The CDR3 has 16 amino acids. V was clipped by 0 bases and J by 1 base; unmatched bases: 5. Germline V lookup: CDR1 SGHNT, CDR2 YYREEE (reference sequence). The CDR3 DNA reads as TGTGCCAGCAGCTTGGGAACTAGCGTCCGCACAGATACGCAGTATTTT. Its protein product is CASSLGTSVRTDTQYF.

The rearrangement joins TRBV28 to TRBJ1-1; D is perhaps TRBD1 (6 bases). The CDR3 loop spans 14 amino acids. With 2 bases removed from V and 8 bases from J, the gap between germline ends came to 15 bases. CDR1 MDHEN and CDR2 SYDVKM come from the germline V gene. The CDR3 DNA sequence: TGTGCCAGCAGTTTAGTCGAGCGGGGGCAGGAAGCTTTCTTT. This codes for CASSLVERGQEAFF.

This clone rates as medium-sized. V and J are TRBV21-1 and TRBJ1-1. TRBV21-1 is noted as a pseudogene. The length of the CDR3 is 10 residues. In nucleotides, the CDR3 is TGTGCCCGTATGAGAACTGAAGCTTTCTTT. This sequence encodes CARMRTEAFF.

V is TRBV4-2 and J is TRBJ1-4, with a possible D match to TRBD1 (6 bases). V lost 2 bases, J lost 3 bases, and 13 bases lay in between. Per the germline V gene, CDR1 is LGHNA and CDR2 is YNFKEQ. The length of the CDR3 is 16 residues. This chain's CDR3 is CASSQSAGHSNEKLFF. DNA of the CDR3: TGTGCCAGCAGCCAATCCGCGGGACATTCTAATGAAAAACTGTTTTTT.

The sample holds a few counts of this clone. J is TRBJ2-5 and V is TRBV5-1; a weak D match, TRBD2 (6 bases). Per germline, CDR1 SGHRS and CDR2 YFSETQ. Trimming cost V 9 bases and J 6 bases, with 18 bases left between them. The CDR3 spans 13 residues. The CDR3 DNA reads as TGCGCCACCTCGGAGGGCGTCATGAAGACCCAGTACTTC. Amino acids: CATSEGVMKTQYF. Full variable domain (missing parts from reference TRBV5-1 and TRBJ2-5): KAGVTQTPRYLIKTRGQQVTLSCSPISGHRSVSWYQQTPGQGLQFLFEYFSETQRNKGNFPGRFSGRQFSNSRSEMNVSTLELGDSALYLCATSEGVMKTQYFGPGTRLLVL.

The chain carries TRBV11-2 and TRBJ2-3, with D possibly called TRBD1 or TRBD2 (5 bases each). V was shortened by 6 bases and J by 0 bases, with 19 bases between the two germline ends. In germline, CDR1 is SGHAT, CDR2 FQNNGV. The CDR3 has 17 residues. Written as DNA, the CDR3 is TGTGCCAGCAGACCTCAGGGAGTCTTCACTAGCACAGATACGCAGTATTTT. Translating gives CASRPQGVFTSTDTQYF.

This clone was seen more than once but under ten times. V and J are TRBV19 and TRBJ1-6, with 7 positions matching TRBD1. V lost 8 bases to trimming and J lost 6 bases; unmatched junction nucleotides: 4. The CDR3 runs 13 residues. From germline, CDR1 is LNHDA and CDR2 SQIVND (reference sequence). CDR3 sequence: CASGRQGNSPLHF. CDR3 sequence (DNA): TGTGCCAGTGGGAGACAGGGTAATTCACCCCTCCACTTT.

The J gene is TRBJ1-2, the V gene TRBV28; D might be TRBD1 (6 bases). Trimming shortened V by 5 bases and J by 7 bases, and 11 bases separated the two germline ends. The CDR3 is 12 residues long. Germline lookup yields CDR1 MDHEN and CDR2 SYDVKM. The CDR3 sequence: CASSTGLGGYTF. In DNA, the CDR3 is TGTGCCAGCAGTACAGGGTTAGGTGGCTACACCTTC.

This clone was counted a few times. The rearrangement links TRBV27 to TRBJ1-1; D might be TRBD1 (6 bases). This CDR3 has 13 amino acids. Trimming shortened V by 3 bases and J by 3 bases, and 8 bases separated the two germline ends. Germline assignment: CDR1 MNHEY and CDR2 SMNVEV (reference sequence). The DNA of the CDR3 is TGTGCCAGCAGTTTGAGGGGGGACACTGAAGCTTTCTTT. It yields the protein CASSLRGDTEAFF.